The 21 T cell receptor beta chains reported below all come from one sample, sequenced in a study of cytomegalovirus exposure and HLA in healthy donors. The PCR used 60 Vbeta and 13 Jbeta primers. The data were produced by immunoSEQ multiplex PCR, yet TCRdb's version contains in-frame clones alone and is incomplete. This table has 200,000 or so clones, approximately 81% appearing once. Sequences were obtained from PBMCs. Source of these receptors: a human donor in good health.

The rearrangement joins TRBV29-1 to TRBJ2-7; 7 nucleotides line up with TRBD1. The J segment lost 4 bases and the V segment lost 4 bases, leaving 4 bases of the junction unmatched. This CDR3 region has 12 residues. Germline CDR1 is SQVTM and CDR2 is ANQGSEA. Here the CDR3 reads CSVVGGEYEQYF. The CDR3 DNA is TGCAGCGTTGTAGGGGGCGAATACGAGCAGTACTTC.

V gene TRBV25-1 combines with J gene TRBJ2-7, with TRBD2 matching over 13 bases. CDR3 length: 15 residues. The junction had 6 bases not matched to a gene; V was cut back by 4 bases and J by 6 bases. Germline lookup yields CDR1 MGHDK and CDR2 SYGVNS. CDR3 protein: CASSAAGTSGTEQYF. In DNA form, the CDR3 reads TGTGCCAGCAGTGCGGCCGGGACTAGCGGGACCGAGCAGTACTTC.

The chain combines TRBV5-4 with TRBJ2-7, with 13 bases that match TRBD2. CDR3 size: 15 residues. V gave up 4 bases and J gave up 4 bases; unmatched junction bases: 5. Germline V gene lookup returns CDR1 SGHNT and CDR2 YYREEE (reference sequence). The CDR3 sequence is CASSPRLAGGYEQYF. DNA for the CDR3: TGTGCCAGCAGCCCGAGACTAGCGGGAGGATACGAGCAGTACTTC. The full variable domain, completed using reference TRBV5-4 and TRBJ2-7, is ETGVTQSPTHLIKTRGQQVTLRCSSQSGHNTVSWYQQALGQGPQFIFQYYREEENGRGNFPPRFSGLQFPNYSSELNVNALELDDSALYLCASSPRLAGGYEQYFGPGTRLTVT.

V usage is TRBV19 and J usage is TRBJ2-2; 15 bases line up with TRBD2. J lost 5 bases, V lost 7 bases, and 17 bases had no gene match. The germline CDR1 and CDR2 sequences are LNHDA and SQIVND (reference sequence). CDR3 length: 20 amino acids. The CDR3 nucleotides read TGTGCCAGTACCACAGACCGGACTAGCGGGAGGGCCGGTAGAACCGGGGAGCTGTTTTTT. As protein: CASTTDRTSGRAGRTGELFF.

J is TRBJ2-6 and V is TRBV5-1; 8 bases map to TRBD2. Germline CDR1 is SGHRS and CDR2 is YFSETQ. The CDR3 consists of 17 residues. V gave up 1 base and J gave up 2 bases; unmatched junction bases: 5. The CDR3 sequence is CASSLREGGTGANVLTF. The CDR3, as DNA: TGCGCCAGCAGCTTGCGGGAGGGAGGAACTGGGGCCAACGTCCTGACTTTC. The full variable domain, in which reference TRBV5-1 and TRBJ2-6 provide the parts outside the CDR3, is KAGVTQTPRYLIKTRGQQVTLSCSPISGHRSVSWYQQTPGQGLQFLFEYFSETQRNKGNFPGRFSGRQFSNSRSEMNVSTLELGDSALYLCASSLREGGTGANVLTFGAGSRLTVL.

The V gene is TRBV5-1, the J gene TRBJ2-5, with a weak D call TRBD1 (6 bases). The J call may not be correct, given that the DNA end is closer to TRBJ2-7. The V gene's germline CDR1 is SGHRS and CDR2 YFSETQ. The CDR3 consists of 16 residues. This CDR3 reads CASSLLVGRGPYEQYF. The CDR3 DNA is TGCGCCAGCAGCCTGCTTGTTGGCAGGGGACCTTACGAGCAGTACTTC.

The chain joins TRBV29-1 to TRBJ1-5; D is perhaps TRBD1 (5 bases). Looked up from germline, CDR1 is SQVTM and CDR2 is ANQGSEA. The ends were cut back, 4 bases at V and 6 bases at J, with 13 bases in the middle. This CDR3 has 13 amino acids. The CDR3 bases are TGCAGCGTTGTTCAGGACATAGGTCAGCCCCAGCATTTT. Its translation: CSVVQDIGQPQHF.

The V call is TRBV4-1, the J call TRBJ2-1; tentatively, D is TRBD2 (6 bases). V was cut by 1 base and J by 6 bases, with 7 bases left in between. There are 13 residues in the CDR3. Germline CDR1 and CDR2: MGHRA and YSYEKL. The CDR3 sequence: CASSQALANEQFF. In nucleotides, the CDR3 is TGCGCCAGCAGCCAAGCACTAGCCAATGAGCAGTTCTTC.

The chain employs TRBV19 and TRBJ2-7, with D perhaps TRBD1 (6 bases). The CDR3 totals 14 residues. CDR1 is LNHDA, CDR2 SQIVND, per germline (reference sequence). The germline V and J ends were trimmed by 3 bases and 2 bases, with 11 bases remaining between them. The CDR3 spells CASSIGHRAYEQYF. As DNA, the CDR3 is TGTGCCAGTAGTATCGGTCACAGGGCCTACGAGCAGTACTTC.

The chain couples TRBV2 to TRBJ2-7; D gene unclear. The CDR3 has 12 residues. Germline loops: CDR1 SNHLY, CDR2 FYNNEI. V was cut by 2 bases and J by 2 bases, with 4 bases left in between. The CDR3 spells CASSETAYEQYF. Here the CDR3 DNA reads TGTGCCAGCAGTGAAACAGCCTACGAGCAGTACTTC.

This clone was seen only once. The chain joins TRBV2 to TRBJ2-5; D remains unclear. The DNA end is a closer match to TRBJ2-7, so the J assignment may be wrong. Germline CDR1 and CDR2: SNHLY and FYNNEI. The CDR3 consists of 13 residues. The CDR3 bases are TGTGCCAGCAGTGCCCCCCTCCAGGCCGAGCAGTACTTC. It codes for CASSAPLQAEQYF.

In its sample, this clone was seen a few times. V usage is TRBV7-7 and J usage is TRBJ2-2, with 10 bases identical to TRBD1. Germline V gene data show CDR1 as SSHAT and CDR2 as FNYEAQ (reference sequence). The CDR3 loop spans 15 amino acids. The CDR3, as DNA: TGTGCTAGGGAACTTCGGACAGGGGGCACCGGGGAGCTGTTTTTT. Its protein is CARELRTGGTGELFF.

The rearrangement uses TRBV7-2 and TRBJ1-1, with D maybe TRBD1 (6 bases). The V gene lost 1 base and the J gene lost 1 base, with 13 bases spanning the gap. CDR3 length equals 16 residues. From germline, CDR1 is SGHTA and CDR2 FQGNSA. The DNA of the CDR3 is TGTGCCAGCAGCTTAGTAGGTGGGGGGGCGAACACTGAAGCTTTCTTT. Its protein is CASSLVGGGANTEAFF.

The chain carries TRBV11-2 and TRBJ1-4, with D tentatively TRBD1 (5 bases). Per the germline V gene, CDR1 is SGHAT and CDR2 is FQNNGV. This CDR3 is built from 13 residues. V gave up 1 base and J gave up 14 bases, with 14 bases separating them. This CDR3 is CASSLVVAGRLFF. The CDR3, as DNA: TGTGCCAGCAGCTTAGTAGTGGCAGGGAGGCTGTTTTTT.

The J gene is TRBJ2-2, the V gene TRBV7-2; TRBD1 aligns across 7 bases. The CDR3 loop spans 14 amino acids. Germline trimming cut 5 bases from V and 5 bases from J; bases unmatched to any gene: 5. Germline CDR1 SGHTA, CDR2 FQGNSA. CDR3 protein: CASSTGDRTGELFF. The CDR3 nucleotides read TGTGCCAGCAGCACAGGGGATAGGACCGGGGAGCTGTTTTTT.

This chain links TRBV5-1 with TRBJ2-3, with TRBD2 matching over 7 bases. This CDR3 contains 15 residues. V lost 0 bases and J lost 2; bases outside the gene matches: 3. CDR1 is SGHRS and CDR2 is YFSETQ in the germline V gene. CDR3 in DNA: TGCGCCAGCAGCTTGGGGGAGGGCCCCACAGATACGCAGTATTTT. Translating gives CASSLGEGPTDTQYF.

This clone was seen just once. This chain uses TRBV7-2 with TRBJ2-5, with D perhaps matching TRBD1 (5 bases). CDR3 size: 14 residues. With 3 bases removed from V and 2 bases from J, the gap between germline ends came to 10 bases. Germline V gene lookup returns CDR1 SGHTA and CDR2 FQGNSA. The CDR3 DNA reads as TGTGCCAGCAGCTTCAGGGTCCTTCAAGAGACCCAGTACTTC. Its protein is CASSFRVLQETQYF.

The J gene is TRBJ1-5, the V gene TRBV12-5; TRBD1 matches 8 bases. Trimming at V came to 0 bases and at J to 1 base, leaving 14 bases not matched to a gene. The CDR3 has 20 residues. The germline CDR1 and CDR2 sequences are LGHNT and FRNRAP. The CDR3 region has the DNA TGTGCTAGTGGTTTGGTAGATGGTTTCAGGGGGCTTAGGAGCAATCAGCCCCAGCATTTT. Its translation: CASGLVDGFRGLRSNQPQHF.

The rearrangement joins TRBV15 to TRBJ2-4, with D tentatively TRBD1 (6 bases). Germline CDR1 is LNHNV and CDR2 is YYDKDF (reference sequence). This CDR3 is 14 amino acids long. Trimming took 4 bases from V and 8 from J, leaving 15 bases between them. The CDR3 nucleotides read TGTGCCACCAGCAAGACAGGAGGAGTTGACATTCAGTACTTC. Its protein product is CATSKTGGVDIQYF.

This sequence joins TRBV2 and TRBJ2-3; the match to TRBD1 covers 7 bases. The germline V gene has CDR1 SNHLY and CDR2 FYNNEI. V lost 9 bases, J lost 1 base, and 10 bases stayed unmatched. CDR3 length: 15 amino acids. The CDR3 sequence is CASSKQGLGTDTQYF. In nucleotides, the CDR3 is TGTGCCAGTTCAAAACAGGGGTTGGGCACAGATACGCAGTATTTT.

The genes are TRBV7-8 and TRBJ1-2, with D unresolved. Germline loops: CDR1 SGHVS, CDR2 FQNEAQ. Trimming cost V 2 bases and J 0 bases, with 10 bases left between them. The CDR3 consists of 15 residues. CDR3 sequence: CASSLREDPNYGYTF. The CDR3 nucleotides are TGTGCCAGCAGCTTAAGGGAGGATCCTAACTATGGCTACACCTTC.